This T cell receptor beta chain was identified during a study of blood T cell repertoires in COVID-19. Study information: Spain, Italy and the United States supplied samples that represented acute and convalescent COVID-19. Sources were T cells, B-cell-depleted T cells, or PBMCs; the material itself was cDNA or gDNA.

Original processing notes: Reference gene primers were amplified, and this amplification served to estimate nucleated cell counts. This table comes from immunoSEQ multiplex PCR, and its TCRdb copy is limited to in-frame clones, with some not included. That table is the source of V, J and clone size, and D and trimming were worked out from the DNA. The profile covers about 230,000 clones, with about 85% appearing a single time and 0.98% taken by the ten largest. Germline CDR1 is MNHEY and CDR2 is SMNVEV (reference sequence). The trim removed 6 bases at V and 3 bases at J, leaving 11 bases unmatched. This CDR3 has 16 residues.

The chain couples TRBV27 to TRBJ2-7; 10 nucleotides line up with TRBD1. Material for sequencing was peripheral blood. The sequence derives from a man in his forties with acute or convalescent COVID-19. In nucleotides, the CDR3 is TGTGCCAGCAGCATCAACCCGGGACAGGGGTTCTACGAGCAGTACTTC. As protein: CASSINPGQGFYEQYF.